These 24 T cell receptor beta chains share one sample of origin, sequenced in a study of metastatic and nonmetastatic thyroid tumors. Using MiXCR, TCRdb reanalyzed the PCR reads. This table holds tens of thousands of clones, roughly 4% found once. Until they underwent thyroid surgery, no patient had received any treatment. Sequenced: blood. These receptors all stem from a female donor with papillary thyroid cancer or a benign thyroid nodule (not recorded which). Some clones in this sample may be carry-over from other donors' samples.

This chain links TRBV6-1 with TRBJ1-3; D is undetermined. The V and J ends lost 10 bases and 0 bases respectively, with 10 bases between them. The germline V gene has CDR1 MNHNS and CDR2 SASEGT. The CDR3 extends over 13 amino acids. CDR3 sequence reads: CAIRPSSGNTIYF. In DNA, the CDR3 is TGTGCCATCAGGCCCAGCTCTGGAAACACCATATATTTT.

This clone has just a few counts. A read error may account for a junction end that differs from germline. The chain's CDR3 is CASSSGSTGELFF. For the CDR3, the DNA is TGTGCCAGCAGTAGCGGGAGCACCGGGGAGCTTTTTTTT. The chain carries TRBV6-4 and TRBJ2-2; 8 positions agree with TRBD2. CDR3 length: 13 amino acids. CDR1 and CDR2 (germline): MRHNA, SNTAGT.

This clone was seen many times. This chain joins TRBV12-3 or TRBV12-4 and TRBJ2-6; D is ambiguous. V lost 3 bases, J lost 0 bases, and 9 bases lay in between. The CDR3 has 16 amino acids. The CDR3 DNA is TGTGCCAGCAGTTTGGACGTCACCTCTGGGGCCAACGTCCTGACTTTC. As protein: CASSLDVTSGANVLTF.

This clone was detected a few times. This chain joins TRBV5-1 and TRBJ2-1; either TRBD1 or TRBD2 may supply D (5 bases each). Trimming removed 2 bases from V and 8 bases from J, with 17 bases in between. Germline V gene lookup returns CDR1 SGHRS and CDR2 YFSETQ. The CDR3 contains 15 residues. CDR3 protein: CASSFGGPTGDEQFF. CDR3 DNA: TGCGCCAGCAGCTTTGGGGGACCTACGGGCGATGAGCAGTTCTTC.

This clone is medium-sized within its sample. This chain joins TRBV24-1 and TRBJ2-2; TRBD1 agrees at 10 bases. Trimming removed 4 bases from V and 3 bases from J; junction bases left unmatched: 1. Looked up from germline, CDR1 is KGHDR and CDR2 is SFDVKD. CDR3 length: 15 residues. This CDR3 reads CATSEGQGHTGELFF. Here the CDR3 DNA reads TGTGCCACCAGTGAGGGACAGGGGCACACCGGGGAGCTGTTTTTT.

About this clone itself: The CDR3 end shows no conserved phenylalanine or tryptophan, and so a read error is likely. The chain couples TRBV2 to TRBJ2-1; maybe TRBD2 (6 bases). Germline V lookup: CDR1 SNHLY, CDR2 FYNNEI. The CDR3 covers 15 residues. V gave up 3 bases and J gave up 7 bases, with 16 bases separating them. The DNA of the CDR3 is TGTGCCAGCAGTGAGACTAGAGGGAAAGGGAATGAGCAGTTCCTC. Translated, it gives CASSETRGKGNEQFL.

In this sample, this clone turned up a few times. The rearrangement joins TRBV28 to TRBJ1-5; no clear D gene. The CDR3 loop spans 13 amino acids. Germline CDR1 MDHEN, CDR2 SYDVKM. The V gene lost 3 bases and the J gene lost 7 bases, with 10 bases spanning the gap. DNA for the CDR3: TGTGCCAGCAGTTTCCCAGGAGGCCAGCCCCAGCATTTT. Translated, it gives CASSFPGGQPQHF.

This clone showed up just a few times. The sample has other DNA sequences that encode this CDR3 too. The gene calls are TRBV5-1 and TRBJ2-5, with D maybe TRBD1 (5 bases). The CDR3 spans 14 residues. CDR1 and CDR2 (germline): SGHRS, YFSETQ. The V gene lost 0 bases and the J gene lost 2 bases, with 8 bases spanning the gap. The CDR3 DNA follows: TGCGCCAGCAGCTTGGCTGGGGCACAAGAGACCCAGTACTTC. Amino acids: CASSLAGAQETQYF.

This clone was picked up many times. This chain connects TRBV25-1 to TRBJ1-6; no reliable D call. Germline values: CDR1 MGHDK, CDR2 SYGVNS. The CDR3 totals 17 residues. The V end was cut by 3 bases, the J end by 0 bases, with 12 bases between. The CDR3 region has the DNA TGTGCCAGCAGTGAGCTCGGGGTTAGCTCCTATAATTCACCCCTCCACTTT. Encoded protein: CASSELGVSSYNSPLHF. Together with reference TRBV25-1 and TRBJ1-6, the CDR3 gives the full variable domain: EADIYQTPRYLVIGTGKKITLECSQTMGHDKMYWYQQDPGMELHLIHYSYGVNSTEKGDLSSESTVSRIRTEHFPLTLESARPSHTSQYLCASSELGVSSYNSPLHFGNGTRLTVT.

In its sample, this clone was seen many times. V gene TRBV2 combines with J gene TRBJ2-1; 8 bases are a match to TRBD1. The CDR3 is 15 residues long. Germline lookup yields CDR1 SNHLY and CDR2 FYNNEI. Trimming removed 6 bases from V and 4 bases from J; junction bases left unmatched: 8. The CDR3 DNA follows: TGTGCCAGCAGACTCGACAGGGGAGATTACAATGAGCAGTTCTTC. Its translation is CASRLDRGDYNEQFF.

The chain couples TRBV5-1 to TRBJ2-1, with D possibly being TRBD2 (5 bases). V dropped 0 bases and J dropped 4 bases, with 20 bases sitting between them. This CDR3 has 18 amino acids. Germline lookup yields CDR1 SGHRS and CDR2 YFSETQ. CDR3 DNA sequence: TGCGCCAGCAGCTTGGCGGGGTGGGAGACTATGGGGTACAATGAGCAGTTCTTC. Protein sequence: CASSLAGWETMGYNEQFF.

At least ten counts were recorded for this clone. The CDR3 protein is CASSLGAGGLTDTQYF. In DNA, the CDR3 is TGTGCCAGCAGCTTAGGGGCTGGAGGCCTCACAGATACGCAGTATTTT. The chain uses TRBV7-9 and TRBJ2-3; D perhaps matches TRBD2 (5 bases). The CDR3 totals 16 residues. Germline lookup yields CDR1 SEHNR and CDR2 FQNEAQ (reference sequence). The ends were cut back, 1 base at V and 2 bases at J, with 13 bases in the middle.

This clone was seen at least ten times. The chain joins TRBV30 to TRBJ2-1; 9 nucleotides line up with TRBD1. CDR3 size: 11 residues. V was pared by 3 bases and J by 9 bases, with 0 bases of the junction left unmatched. Germline V gene lookup returns CDR1 GTSNPN and CDR2 SVGIG (reference sequence). CDR3 amino acids: CAWRGQGEQFF. CDR3 bases: TGTGCCTGGAGGGGACAGGGTGAGCAGTTCTTC. Full variable domain (outside the CDR3, taken from reference TRBV30 and TRBJ2-1): SQTIHQWPATLVQPVGSPLSLECTVEGTSNPNLYWYRQAAGRGLQLLFYSVGIGQISSEVPQNLSASRPQDRQFILSSKKLLLSDSGFYLCAWRGQGEQFFGPGTRLTVL.

Note on this clone: A much bigger clone sits one base away, suggesting this may be a read error. This chain joins TRBV3-1 and TRBJ2-1; 9 bases fit TRBD2. CDR1 LGHDT and CDR2 YNNKEL come from the germline V gene (reference sequence). This CDR3 region has 16 residues. V trimming: 3 bases; J trimming: 4 bases; junction bases outside the gene matches: 7. The CDR3 nucleotides read TGTGCCAGCAGCCACATTCTAGCGGGACAATACAATGAGCAGTTCTTC. As protein: CASSHILAGQYNEQFF.

This clone was picked up a small number of times. The V and J genes are TRBV11-2 and TRBJ1-1; tentative D call: TRBD1 (6 bases). Deletions cut 5 bases from V and 2 bases from J, with 18 bases between. The CDR3 sequence is 16 residues long. The germline V gene encodes CDR1 SGHAT and CDR2 FQNNGV. Written as DNA, the CDR3 is TGTGCCAGCAGCCCTGGAACAGGGAGACAAAACACTGAAGCTTTCTTT. Translated, it gives CASSPGTGRQNTEAFF.

This clone has at least ten counts. CDR3 sequence: CASSSLDRIIYF. The CDR3 nucleotides are TGTGCCAGCAGTTCCTTGGACAGAATAATATATTTT. The rearrangement joins TRBV6-1 to TRBJ1-3; TRBD1 might be the D (6 bases). The CDR3 covers 12 residues. CDR1 and CDR2 from the germline V gene are MNHNS and SASEGT. The V end was cut by 5 bases, the J end by 13 bases, with 15 bases between.

This clone was found many times. This chain joins TRBV6-5 and TRBJ1-6; D remains ambiguous. Germline lookup yields CDR1 MNHEY and CDR2 SVGAGI. The CDR3 totals 15 residues. V lost 0 bases to trimming and J lost 10 bases, with 13 bases between them. The CDR3 sequence is CASSYSGGFGSPLHF. CDR3 bases: TGTGCCAGCAGTTACTCGGGAGGGTTCGGCTCACCCCTCCACTTT.

This clone has at least ten counts. The chain has TRBV11-3 and TRBJ2-1; D may be TRBD1 (6 bases). V lost 2 bases to trimming and J lost 7 bases, with 9 bases between them. The germline gives CDR1 SGHNT, CDR2 YENEEA. The CDR3 has 13 amino acids. CDR3 sequence (DNA): TGTGCCAGCAGCTTATTTGGACAGAATGAGCAGTTCTTC. Encoded protein: CASSLFGQNEQFF.

In its sample, this clone was seen many times. This chain connects TRBV7-2 to TRBJ2-3; either TRBD1 or TRBD2 may fit D (5 bases each). CDR3 length: 14 amino acids. Germline lookup yields CDR1 SGHTA and CDR2 FQGNSA. V was pared by 6 bases and J by 1 base, with 11 bases between. The CDR3 sequence: CASSRGRGTDTQYF. CDR3 nucleotides: TGTGCCAGCAGTCGGGGCCGGGGCACAGATACGCAGTATTTT.

This clone came up a few times. This CDR3 reads CASSSRGRLDEQYF. The CDR3 DNA reads TGTGCCAGCAGCTCCAGGGGGCGTTTGGACGAGCAGTACTTC. The chain joins TRBV7-6 to TRBJ2-7; TRBD1 matches 8 bases. Germline V lookup: CDR1 SGHVS, CDR2 FNYEAQ. V was clipped by 4 bases and J by 5 bases; unmatched bases: 7. CDR3 length: 14 residues.

Ten or more counts support this clone. The chain has TRBV29-1 and TRBJ2-5; 9 bases match TRBD2. Germline trimming cut 5 bases from V and 5 bases from J; bases unmatched to any gene: 12. The CDR3 is 15 amino acids. Germline CDR1 reads SQVTM; CDR2 reads ANQGSEA. This CDR3 reads CSVFLGLAGRETQYF. The CDR3 bases are TGCAGCGTTTTTCTGGGGCTAGCGGGGAGGGAGACCCAGTACTTC.

This clone turned up a few times. The chain combines TRBV6-5 with TRBJ2-7, with D uncertain. This CDR3 region has 16 residues. Looked up from germline, CDR1 is MNHEY and CDR2 is SVGAGI. The V end lost 0 bases, the J end lost 3 bases, and 15 bases lay between the germline ends. The CDR3 loop is CASSYSSYTRFYEQYF. In nucleotides, the CDR3 is TGTGCCAGCAGTTACTCTTCCTACACAAGATTCTACGAGCAGTACTTC.

This clone has only a few counts. This CDR3 is also generated by other DNA sequences in the sample. The chain has TRBV12-3 or TRBV12-4 and TRBJ1-2, with a weak D call TRBD1 (5 bases). This CDR3 has 14 amino acids. Trimming removed 4 bases at V and 8 bases at J, with 17 bases between. The CDR3 here is CASSWTSGTLGYTF. DNA for the CDR3: TGTGCCAGCAGTTGGACATCTGGGACGCTGGGCTACACCTTC.

The rearrangement joins TRBV7-2 to TRBJ1-1; D unresolved. V was shortened by 2 bases and J by 2 bases, with 9 bases between the two germline ends. The V gene's germline CDR1 is SGHTA and CDR2 FQGNSA. This CDR3 spans 14 amino acids. The CDR3 here is CASSLSMGNTEAFF. The CDR3 bases are TGTGCCAGCAGCTTATCGATGGGAAACACTGAAGCTTTCTTT.